The 21 T cell receptor beta chains reported below all come from one sample, sequenced in a study of blood T cell repertoires in COVID-19. Generated by immunoSEQ multiplex PCR, the TCRdb table keeps only in-frame clones and is missing some. The repertoire holds tens of thousands of clones, with approximately 85% as singletons. Sequencing was done on a sample of peripheral blood. The receptors here all came from a human donor in a cohort sampled during active COVID-19.

This chain joins TRBV19 and TRBJ2-5; TRBD2 aligns across 7 bases. V shed 7 bases and J 1 base; nucleotides not matched to a gene: 6. Germline assignment: CDR1 LNHDA and CDR2 SQIVND (reference sequence). The CDR3 runs to 14 residues. As DNA, the CDR3 is TGTGCCAGTACCGGAGGGACTATCCAAGAGACCCAGTACTTC. Protein sequence: CASTGGTIQETQYF.

A few counts support this clone. This chain connects TRBV5-1 to TRBJ2-1; TRBD1 matches 10 bases. Germline trimming cut 3 bases from V and 7 bases from J; bases unmatched to any gene: 10. The CDR3 has 16 residues. CDR1 is SGHRS, CDR2 YFSETQ, per germline. The CDR3 region has the DNA TGCGCCAGCAGCTACTCCGGGACAGGGGATATTAATGAGCAGTTCTTC. It specifies CASSYSGTGDINEQFF.

The table lists this clone with a count of one. This chain connects TRBV19 to TRBJ1-1; no definite D call. From germline, CDR1 is LNHDA and CDR2 SQIVND (reference sequence). There are 12 residues in the CDR3. Trimming removed 3 bases from V and 1 base from J, with 3 bases in between. CDR3 loop: CASSIKNTEAFF. The CDR3 DNA reads as TGTGCCAGTAGTATCAAGAACACTGAAGCTTTCTTT.

The chain combines TRBV5-1 with TRBJ2-5; D not resolved. CDR3 size: 16 residues. The germline V and J ends were trimmed by 2 bases and 1 base, with 15 bases remaining between them. Germline V lookup: CDR1 SGHRS, CDR2 YFSETQ. CDR3 sequence (DNA): TGCGCCAGCAGCTTTTTAGGATGGGCCATCCAAGAGACCCAGTACTTC. It translates to CASSFLGWAIQETQYF.

The rearrangement joins TRBV3-1 (or the pseudogene TRBV3-2) to TRBJ1-2; no definite D call. The V gene's germline CDR1 is LGHDT and CDR2 YNNKEL (reference sequence). CDR3 length: 13 residues. Trimming cost V 1 base and J 4 bases, with 7 bases left between them. CDR3 amino acids: CASSQGYSYGYTF. The DNA of the CDR3 is TGTGCCAGCAGCCAAGGGTACAGCTATGGCTACACCTTC.

The chain joins TRBV3-1 (or the pseudogene TRBV3-2) to TRBJ1-2; weak D call: TRBD1 (6 bases). The CDR3 loop spans 15 amino acids. Germline V lookup: CDR1 LGHDT, CDR2 YNNKEL (reference sequence). V was pared by 1 base and J by 4 bases, with 13 bases between. The CDR3 here is CASSQGGRGTYGYTF. CDR3 bases: TGTGCCAGCAGCCAAGGAGGCAGGGGAACCTATGGCTACACCTTC.

V and J are TRBV6-2 or TRBV6-3 and TRBJ1-2; the D gene is possibly TRBD1 (5 bases). The ends were cut back, 2 bases at V and 1 base at J, with 8 bases in the middle. Looked up from germline, CDR1 is MNHEY and CDR2 is SVGEGT. The length of the CDR3 is 14 residues. The CDR3 sequence is CASSYRGVNYGYTF. CDR3 coding DNA: TGTGCCAGCAGTTACCGGGGGGTTAACTATGGCTACACCTTC.

This sequence joins TRBV5-1 and TRBJ2-3, with D hard to call. Germline lookup yields CDR1 SGHRS and CDR2 YFSETQ. The V and J ends lost 5 bases and 3 bases respectively, with 13 bases between them. The CDR3 has 14 residues. The CDR3: CASSQGGWTDTQYF. CDR3 in DNA: TGCGCCAGCAGTCAAGGCGGCTGGACAGATACGCAGTATTTT.

This clone was detected only a few times. J is TRBJ2-2 and V is TRBV4-3; a possible D gene is TRBD2 (6 bases). The V end lost 3 bases, the J end lost 2 bases, and 19 bases lay between the germline ends. Germline CDR1 reads LGHNA; CDR2 reads YSLEER. CDR3 size: 18 residues. CDR3 sequence reads: CASSHEARRGRNTGELFF. The CDR3 bases are TGCGCCAGCAGCCACGAGGCCCGGAGGGGAAGAAACACCGGGGAGCTGTTTTTT.

The rearrangement links TRBV18 to TRBJ1-1, with D perhaps TRBD1 (5 bases). The CDR3 extends over 13 amino acids. With 4 bases removed from V and 1 base from J, the gap between germline ends came to 7 bases. Per germline, CDR1 KGHSH and CDR2 LQKENI. The CDR3 protein is CASSRGGNTEAFF. CDR3 nucleotides: TGTGCCAGCTCACGGGGGGGGAACACTGAAGCTTTCTTT.

The chain uses TRBV5-4 and TRBJ1-1; D perhaps matches TRBD1 (5 bases). Looked up from germline, CDR1 is SGHNT and CDR2 is YYREEE (reference sequence). V was clipped by 0 bases and J by 1 base, with 10 bases between them. This CDR3 has 15 amino acids. The CDR3 loop reads CASSLARQTNTEAFF. CDR3 sequence (DNA): TGTGCCAGCAGCTTGGCGCGACAGACGAACACTGAAGCTTTCTTT.

The J gene is TRBJ2-1, the V gene TRBV6-2 or TRBV6-3; TRBD1 matches 12 bases. CDR1 MNHEY and CDR2 SVGEGT come from the germline V gene. Unmatched junction bases numbered 4, after V lost 2 bases and J lost 8 bases. There are 15 residues in the CDR3. CDR3 residues: CASSYIGTGGYEQFF. The CDR3 DNA reads as TGTGCCAGCAGTTACATCGGGACAGGGGGCTATGAGCAGTTCTTC.

The rearrangement uses TRBV9 and TRBJ1-3; no clear D. This CDR3 is built from 13 residues. V was shortened by 0 bases and J by 3 bases, with 4 bases between the two germline ends. Germline CDR1 reads SGDLS; CDR2 reads YYNGEE. The CDR3 sequence: CASSVGGGNTIYF. The CDR3 coding sequence is TGTGCCAGCAGCGTAGGAGGTGGAAACACCATATATTTT.

The chain uses TRBV18 and TRBJ2-1, with a tentative D call TRBD2 (5 bases). Germline CDR1 and CDR2: KGHSH and LQKENI. The CDR3 contains 15 residues. V gave up 3 bases and J gave up 5 bases, with 14 bases separating them. CDR3 amino acids: CASSPLARRNNEQFF. CDR3 DNA: TGTGCCAGCTCACCCCTAGCCCGGAGGAACAATGAGCAGTTCTTC.

V gene TRBV18 combines with J gene TRBJ1-2, with a tentative D call TRBD1 (6 bases). In germline, CDR1 is KGHSH, CDR2 LQKENI. The CDR3 has 14 residues. V shed 1 base and J shed 8 bases, with 14 bases lying between them. The CDR3 DNA follows: TGTGCCAGCTCACCACTGTCGGGGGGCGAAGGCTACACCTTC. Encoded protein: CASSPLSGGEGYTF.

The chain has TRBV30 and TRBJ2-4; 8 nucleotides agree with TRBD2. There are 14 residues in the CDR3. The V gene's germline CDR1 is GTSNPN and CDR2 SVGIG (reference sequence). V gave up 7 bases and J gave up 0 bases; unmatched junction bases: 5. CDR3 amino acids: CALRAGGAKNIQYF. Here the CDR3 DNA reads TGTGCCTTACGGGCGGGAGGAGCCAAAAACATTCAGTACTTC.

The rearrangement uses TRBV7-8 and TRBJ1-5; D is perhaps TRBD1 (5 bases). V lost 5 bases to trimming and J lost 7 bases, with 12 bases between them. This CDR3 is 13 amino acids long. Germline loops: CDR1 SGHVS, CDR2 FQNEAQ. CDR3 sequence (DNA): TGTGCCAGCAGCCCCCGCGGGGACCAGCCCCAGCATTTT. As protein: CASSPRGDQPQHF.

V is TRBV10-2 and J is TRBJ2-7; 10 bases map to TRBD2. V was pared by 6 bases and J by 2 bases, with 7 bases of the junction left unmatched. Per the germline V gene, CDR1 is WSHSY and CDR2 is SAAADI. The CDR3 extends over 15 amino acids. The CDR3 DNA is TGCGCCAGCAGCTTCCAGCTAGCGGGAGCCTACGAGCAGTACTTC. Translation: CASSFQLAGAYEQYF.

The CDR3 protein is CASSQRGVGQPQHF. The CDR3 DNA reads TGTGCCAGCAGCCAACGGGGTGTCGGCCAGCCCCAGCATTTT. The chain is built from TRBV3-1 (or the pseudogene TRBV3-2) and TRBJ1-5; D uncertain. Germline loops: CDR1 LGHDT, CDR2 YNNKEL (reference sequence). The CDR3 contains 14 residues. V was cut by 2 bases and J by 7 bases, with 12 bases left in between.

The J gene is TRBJ1-2, the V gene TRBV19; tentatively, D is TRBD1 (6 bases). Per germline, CDR1 LNHDA and CDR2 SQIVND (reference sequence). CDR3 length: 13 residues. V lost 7 bases and J 4 bases, leaving 13 bases between the germline ends. CDR3 protein: CASKETGLYGYTF. As DNA, the CDR3 is TGTGCCAGTAAAGAAACAGGGCTCTATGGCTACACCTTC.

This clone appeared once. The rearrangement joins TRBV3-1 (or the pseudogene TRBV3-2) to TRBJ1-6; D gene uncertain. The V gene lost 4 bases and the J gene lost 7 bases, with 14 bases spanning the gap. Germline CDR1 is LGHDT and CDR2 is YNNKEL (reference sequence). The CDR3 totals 15 residues. The CDR3 nucleotides are TGTGCCAGCAGCCCCTCCGTGAGGTCAAATTCACCCCTCCACTTT. It yields the protein CASSPSVRSNSPLHF.